These 10 T cell receptor beta chains were sequenced from one sample in a study of control samples from healthy donors and cancer patients. The method was immunoSEQ multiplex PCR; TCRdb's version includes in-frame clones alone and lacks a portion of them. The sample holds around 250,000 clones; more than 65% are singletons and the top ten take roughly 13%. Sequenced input: PBMCs. The origin of the receptors is a woman in her fifties or sixties with lung cancer.

The CDR3 reads CASSLVVGTRTPEQYF. In DNA, the CDR3 is TGTGCCAGCAGCTTGGTGGTAGGGACACGGACCCCCGAGCAGTACTTC. The rearrangement uses TRBV5-6 and TRBJ2-7, with a possible D match to TRBD1 (6 bases). CDR1 is SGHDT, CDR2 YYEEEE, per germline. The ends were cut back, 0 bases at V and 6 bases at J, with 19 bases in the middle. CDR3 length: 16 residues.

About this clone: The identical CDR3 is also encoded by other nucleotide sequences in the sample. The V and J genes are TRBV5-1 and TRBJ2-7; no firm D call. The germline CDR1 and CDR2 sequences are SGHRS and YFSETQ. V was pared by 7 bases and J by 3 bases, with 8 bases between. This CDR3 comprises 11 residues. The CDR3 is CASRDLYEQYF. The CDR3 coding sequence is TGCGCCAGCCGCGACCTCTACGAGCAGTACTTC.

The chain is built from TRBV28 and TRBJ1-5, with 11 bases identical to TRBD1. CDR3 size: 15 residues. CDR1 and CDR2 from the germline V gene are MDHEN and SYDVKM. Trimming cost V 2 bases and J 4 bases; bases outside gene matches: 1. The CDR3 sequence: CASSLGQGANQPQHF. In nucleotides, the CDR3 is TGTGCCAGCAGTTTAGGACAGGGGGCGAATCAGCCCCAGCATTTT.

The CDR3 coding sequence is TGTGCCAGCAGCTCGCGAAGCAATCAGCCCCAGCATTTT. This sequence encodes CASSSRSNQPQHF. The rearrangement joins TRBV11-2 to TRBJ1-5; D gene ambiguous. This CDR3 has 13 amino acids. V was cut by 4 bases and J by 1 base, with 5 bases left in between. CDR1 is SGHAT and CDR2 is FQNNGV in the germline V gene.

The chain has TRBV5-4 and TRBJ2-6, with D possibly TRBD1 on 6 matching bases. Trimming took off 9 bases at V and 1 base at J, with 17 bases between the two ends. This CDR3 contains 16 residues. Germline V gene sequence: CDR1 SGHNT, CDR2 YYREEE (reference sequence). The chain's CDR3 is CATQTGHISGANVLTF. The DNA for the CDR3 is TGTGCCACCCAGACAGGCCATATATCTGGGGCCAACGTCCTGACTTTC.

V and J are TRBV2 and TRBJ1-5; D gene unclear. The V gene lost 6 bases and the J gene lost 0 bases, with 12 bases spanning the gap. There are 15 residues in the CDR3. From germline, CDR1 is SNHLY and CDR2 FYNNEI. The CDR3 sequence: CASSRPPGSNQPQHF. Here the CDR3 DNA reads TGTGCCAGCAGCCGACCTCCAGGTAGCAATCAGCCCCAGCATTTT. Filled out from reference TRBV2 and TRBJ1-5, the complete variable domain reads EPEVTQTPSHQVTQMGQEVILRCVPISNHLYFYWYRQILGQKVEFLVSFYNNEISEKSEIFDDQFSVERPDGSNFTLKIRSTKLEDSAMYFCASSRPPGSNQPQHFGDGTRLSIL.

This sequence joins TRBV5-1 and TRBJ2-2; TRBD2 agrees at 8 bases. CDR1 is SGHRS, CDR2 YFSETQ, per germline. Losses at the gene ends were 4 bases for V and 1 base for J; bases not matched to a gene: 6. The CDR3 runs 16 residues. The CDR3 DNA reads as TGCGCCAGCAGCCTTAGCGGGAAAGGGAACACCGGGGAGCTGTTTTTT. It specifies CASSLSGKGNTGELFF.

This clone appeared a single time. J is TRBJ1-1 and V is TRBV11-2; D uncertain. Trimming cost V 6 bases and J 8 bases, with 10 bases left between them. Per germline, CDR1 SGHAT and CDR2 FQNNGV. The CDR3 length is 11 residues. The CDR3 DNA is TGTGCCAGCAGTTCGGTGAGGGAAGCTTTCTTT. This codes for CASSSVREAFF.

This chain joins TRBV7-9 and TRBJ1-5; D is undetermined. Trimming stripped 0 bases from V and 7 bases from J, with 13 bases between. Germline CDR1 SEHNR, CDR2 FQNEAQ (reference sequence). The CDR3 is made up of 15 amino acids. This CDR3 reads CASSLANGGGQPQHF. As DNA, the CDR3 is TGTGCCAGCAGCTTAGCGAACGGAGGAGGCCAGCCCCAGCATTTT.

This rearrangement joins TRBV3-1 (or the pseudogene TRBV3-2) to TRBJ1-6; D gene uncertain. The CDR3 covers 13 residues. Trimming stripped 1 base from V and 8 bases from J, with 6 bases between. The germline V gene has CDR1 LGHDT and CDR2 YNNKEL (reference sequence). CDR3 nucleotides: TGTGCCAGCAGCCAAGGGCGGCATTCACCCCTCCACTTT. Its translation is CASSQGRHSPLHF.